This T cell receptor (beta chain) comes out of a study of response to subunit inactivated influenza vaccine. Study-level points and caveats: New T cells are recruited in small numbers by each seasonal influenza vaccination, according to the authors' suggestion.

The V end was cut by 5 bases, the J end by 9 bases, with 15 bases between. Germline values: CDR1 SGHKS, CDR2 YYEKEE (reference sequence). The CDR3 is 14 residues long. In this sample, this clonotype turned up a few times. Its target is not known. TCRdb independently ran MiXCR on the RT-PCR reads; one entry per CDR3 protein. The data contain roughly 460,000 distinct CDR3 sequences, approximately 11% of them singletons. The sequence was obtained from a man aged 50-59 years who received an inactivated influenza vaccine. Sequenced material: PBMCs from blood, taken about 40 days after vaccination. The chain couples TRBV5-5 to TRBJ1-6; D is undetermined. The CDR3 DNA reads TGTGCCAGCAGTTCTTGGGAAGGAGTTTCACCCCTCCACTTT. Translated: CASSSWEGVSPLHF.